The T cell receptor beta chain described here comes from a study of cytomegalovirus exposure and HLA in healthy donors. It was with 60 Vbeta and 13 Jbeta primers that the PCR ran. This table comes from immunoSEQ multiplex PCR, and its TCRdb copy is limited to in-frame clones, with some not included. The table includes about 160,000 clones, roughly 87% detected once. The V and J ends lost 0 bases and 5 bases, in that order; junction bases with no gene match: 17. The germline V gene encodes CDR1 MGHRA and CDR2 YSYEKL. The CDR3 loop spans 19 amino acids. This receptor was taken from a girl aged 5 to 17 in good health and CMV-seropositive. This chain uses TRBV4-1 with TRBJ2-3, with 7 positions matching TRBD1. Sequenced sample: PBMCs. The CDR3 sequence is CASSQEPFEQGQFEDTQYF. In nucleotides, the CDR3 is TGCGCCAGCAGCCAAGAGCCGTTCGAACAGGGACAGTTTGAAGATACGCAGTATTTT.